This passage covers 21 T cell receptor beta chains from one sample sequenced in a study of blood T cells in healthy people across ages. With a J-beta primer mix and a sample-barcoded 5' primer, a second PCR ran 7 to 11 cycles. TCRdb independently ran MiXCR on the 5' RACE reads; one entry per CDR3 protein. The repertoire has 1.5 million or so distinct CDR3 sequences, around 42% of them found once; the top ten carry 6.5% to 10%. Sequencing input: blood. Receptors were obtained from a woman in her late teens or twenties in good health.

Only a few counts were recorded for this clonotype. The gene calls are TRBV5-5 and TRBJ1-2; 7 nucleotides match TRBD1. CDR3 length: 12 residues. V shed 4 bases and J 6 bases; nucleotides not matched to a gene: 3. Per the germline V gene, CDR1 is SGHKS and CDR2 is YYEKEE (reference sequence). CDR3 in amino acids: CASSRTGHGYTF. CDR3 DNA: TGTGCCAGCAGCCGGACAGGCCATGGCTACACCTTC.

J is TRBJ2-1 and V is TRBV7-8; D remains ambiguous. The germline CDR1 and CDR2 sequences are SGHVS and FQNEAQ. There are 14 residues in the CDR3. V gave up 5 bases and J gave up 9 bases, with 17 bases separating them. CDR3 sequence reads: CASSIKVLPGEQFF. Here the CDR3 DNA reads TGTGCCAGCAGCATCAAAGTTTTGCCCGGTGAGCAGTTCTTC.

CDR3 nucleotide sequence: TGCGCCAGCAGCTTGACTGGGACACCTATGAACACTGAAGCTTTCTTT. Its protein product is CASSLTGTPMNTEAFF. The chain links TRBV5-1 to TRBJ1-1, with D tentatively TRBD1 (6 bases). Germline V gene lookup returns CDR1 SGHRS and CDR2 YFSETQ. V lost 1 base, J lost 0 bases, and 13 bases lay in between. CDR3 length: 16 residues.

Concerning this clonotype: It may be a read error: a sequence one base away is much more abundant. The rearrangement links TRBV28 to TRBJ2-1; the D gene could be TRBD1 or TRBD2 (6 bases each). The J call could be wrong; TRBJ2-7 is a better fit for the DNA end. CDR3 size: 17 residues. The germline V gene encodes CDR1 MDHEN and CDR2 SYDVKM. This chain's CDR3 is CAGSFSGAPSSYNEQYF. CDR3 in DNA: TGTGCCGGCAGTTTCTCGGGGGCGCCATCCTCCTACAATGAGCAGTACTTC.

The rearrangement joins TRBV20-1 to TRBJ2-7; D unclear. The CDR3 spans 10 residues. Germline V gene lookup returns CDR1 DFQATT and CDR2 SNEGSKA (reference sequence). Between the trimmed V and J ends, which lost 6 bases and 9 bases, there was a span of 12 bases. The DNA for the CDR3 is TGCAGTGCCCCCAACCGAGTGCAGTACTTC. It translates to CSAPNRVQYF.

The chain recombines TRBV6-2 or TRBV6-3 with TRBJ2-3; D might be TRBD2 (6 bases). There are 14 residues in the CDR3. The germline V gene encodes CDR1 MNHEY and CDR2 SVGEGT. V shed 6 bases and J shed 2 bases, with 12 bases lying between them. CDR3 bases: TGTGCCAGCAGATCCGCGGGACTCACAGATACGCAGTATTTT. Translation: CASRSAGLTDTQYF.

This clonotype was seen a handful of times. The chain employs TRBV3-1 and TRBJ2-7, with 9 positions matching TRBD1. The CDR3 runs 16 residues. In germline, CDR1 is LGHDT, CDR2 YNNKEL (reference sequence). Germline trimming cut 2 bases from V and 6 bases from J; bases unmatched to any gene: 11. CDR3: CASSQYGTGHSVEQYF. The DNA for the CDR3 is TGTGCCAGCAGCCAATACGGGACAGGGCATTCCGTCGAGCAGTACTTC.

The chain employs TRBV12-3 or TRBV12-4 and TRBJ1-5, with 7 bases identical to TRBD1. Trimming took 6 bases from V and 3 from J; bases not matched to a gene: 8. The CDR3 consists of 15 residues. The CDR3 DNA follows: TGTGCCAGCAGCATAACAGGGGCCCCCAATCAGCCCCAGCATTTT. Its protein product is CASSITGAPNQPQHF.

This clonotype has just a few counts. This chain links TRBV29-1 with TRBJ1-4, with D tentatively TRBD1 (6 bases). V was shortened by 5 bases and J by 3 bases, with 7 bases between the two germline ends. The CDR3 sequence is 12 residues long. The germline V gene encodes CDR1 SQVTM and CDR2 ANQGSEA. In DNA, the CDR3 is TGCAGCGTTACAGGGTCTAATGAAAAACTGTTTTTT. This sequence encodes CSVTGSNEKLFF.

This clonotype appeared a few times. The rearrangement uses TRBV10-3 and TRBJ2-1, with D possibly TRBD2 on 6 matching bases. The CDR3 loop spans 15 amino acids. The germline gives CDR1 ENHRY, CDR2 SYGVKD. V lost 6 bases and J 13 bases, leaving 25 bases between the germline ends. The CDR3 nucleotides are TGTGCCATCAGCGCAGCTAGCGCCGATCAAGAGACCCAGTTCTTC. It specifies CAISAASADQETQFF.

V and J are TRBV6-2 or TRBV6-3 and TRBJ2-5, with 10 bases lining up with TRBD2. Germline-derived CDR1 and CDR2 are MNHEY and SVGEGT. V lost 0 bases to trimming and J lost 11 bases; unmatched junction nucleotides: 15. The CDR3 sequence is 17 residues long. The CDR3 region is CASSYSQRAGGPHEQYF. The DNA of the CDR3 is TGTGCCAGCAGTTACTCCCAGAGAGCGGGGGGGCCCCATGAGCAGTACTTC.

V is TRBV5-1 and J is TRBJ2-1, with D perhaps given as TRBD1 or TRBD2 (5 bases each). CDR3 length equals 13 residues. The germline V gene has CDR1 SGHRS and CDR2 YFSETQ. Between the trimmed V and J ends, which lost 7 bases and 10 bases, there was a span of 18 bases. CDR3 DNA: TGCGCCAGCCAACCGGGACGGGAAGCAGAGCAGTTCTTC. This codes for CASQPGREAEQFF.

This clonotype was picked up a small number of times. This chain links TRBV4-1 with TRBJ1-2; D is possibly TRBD1 (6 bases). Between the trimmed V and J ends, which lost 0 bases and 8 bases, there was a span of 16 bases. The CDR3 extends over 15 amino acids. Germline V gene lookup returns CDR1 MGHRA and CDR2 YSYEKL. This CDR3 reads CASSQDLKGGRGYTF. The CDR3 DNA sequence: TGCGCCAGCAGCCAAGATTTGAAGGGGGGCAGAGGCTACACCTTC.

This clonotype showed up just a few times. V is TRBV11-2 and J is TRBJ2-5; TRBD2 might be the D (6 bases). The ends were cut back, 5 bases at V and 7 bases at J, with 11 bases in the middle. The CDR3 runs 12 residues. Germline CDR1 reads SGHAT; CDR2 reads FQNNGV. In DNA, the CDR3 is TGTGCCAGCAGCGGAGGGTCCCTGACCCAGTACTTC. Translation gives CASSGGSLTQYF.

The chain uses TRBV27 and TRBJ2-2, with 11 bases identical to TRBD2. Germline V lookup: CDR1 MNHEY, CDR2 SMNVEV (reference sequence). The CDR3 length is 17 residues. The trim removed 5 bases at V and 5 bases at J, leaving 10 bases unmatched. The CDR3: CASSRQLIAGGTGELFF. CDR3 sequence (DNA): TGTGCCAGCAGTCGACAACTTATAGCGGGGGGGACCGGGGAGCTGTTTTTT.

The rearrangement links TRBV29-1 to TRBJ2-1; no clear D gene. This CDR3 comprises 10 residues. The V gene lost 3 bases and the J gene lost 12 bases, with 9 bases spanning the gap. Germline lookup yields CDR1 SQVTM and CDR2 ANQGSEA. The CDR3 protein is CSVEWVGQFF. In nucleotides, the CDR3 is TGCAGCGTTGAGTGGGTTGGGCAGTTCTTC.

This clonotype was observed at least ten times. The V gene is TRBV7-2, the J gene TRBJ2-7; TRBD1 or TRBD2 may be the D gene (7 bases each). The V and J ends lost 5 bases and 3 bases respectively, with 17 bases between them. CDR3 length: 15 amino acids. Per germline, CDR1 SGHTA and CDR2 FQGNSA. CDR3 sequence: CASSASGGGIYEQYF. CDR3 coding DNA: TGTGCCAGCAGCGCTTCAGGGGGGGGAATCTACGAGCAGTACTTC.

The CDR3 sequence is CASSLSTEPRGAQYF. The CDR3 DNA sequence: TGTGCCAGCAGCCTCTCTACGGAGCCTCGTGGGGCCCAGTACTTC. The chain uses TRBV6-5 and TRBJ2-5; D gene uncertain. Germline V lookup: CDR1 MNHEY, CDR2 SVGAGI. This CDR3 contains 15 residues. The V end was cut by 6 bases, the J end by 9 bases, with 23 bases between.

This chain joins TRBV29-1 and TRBJ2-7; maybe TRBD1 (6 bases). The germline V gene has CDR1 SQVTM and CDR2 ANQGSEA. V was clipped by 4 bases and J by 2 bases, with 18 bases between them. The CDR3 totals 15 residues. CDR3 DNA sequence: TGCAGCGTTGTGAGTTCGGGGTGGGGGCCCTACGAGCAGTACTTC. This gives the protein CSVVSSGWGPYEQYF.

A note on this clonotype: A single base separates this from a much larger clone, so it may be a read error. This chain connects TRBV29-1 to TRBJ2-7; 7 nucleotides align to TRBD2. V shed 4 bases and J 5 bases; nucleotides not matched to a gene: 5. The CDR3 length is 12 residues. Germline V CDR1 and CDR2: SQVTM, ANQGSEA. In DNA, the CDR3 is TGCAGCGTTGGACTAGCTGGCGACGAGCAGTACTTC. Amino acids: CSVGLAGDEQYF.

V is TRBV20-1 and J is TRBJ2-7; D remains unclear. This CDR3 comprises 14 residues. Looked up from germline, CDR1 is DFQATT and CDR2 is SNEGSKA (reference sequence). V was trimmed by 3 bases and J by 0 bases, leaving 12 bases between them. The CDR3: CSASPVNGSYEQYF. CDR3 DNA sequence: TGCAGTGCTAGCCCGGTGAACGGCTCCTACGAGCAGTACTTC.